This TCR beta chain was documented in a study of cytomegalovirus exposure and HLA in healthy donors. Study context: The roughly 130 validation repertoires used the same platform as the approximately 700 first-cohort repertoires (as reported by a later analysis). Study observations and caveats: Rare TCR sequences dominated, though some public TCRs recurred in many donors. TCR beta chains numbering some 160 were designated cytomegalovirus-associated.

Data came from immunoSEQ multiplex PCR; TCRdb stores just in-frame clones and leaves some out. The sample yields about 260,000 clones, 90% seen once. A word on this clone: Its cognate antigen is unknown.

The donors were part of the validation cohort of 100 to 150 subjects. That cohort was separate from the first cohort, which comprised about 730 subjects. This CDR3 is 13 amino acids long. Trimming removed 3 bases from V and 5 bases from J, with 7 bases in between. CDR1 is MNHEY and CDR2 is SMNVEV in the germline V gene (reference sequence). The source material was PBMCs. The TCR was taken from a woman between 25 and 40 years old in good health and CMV-seronegative. J is TRBJ2-2 and V is TRBV27; no clear D. The DNA for the CDR3 is TGTGCCAGCAGTTTCCAGGAAACCGGGGAGCTGTTTTTT. Its translation is CASSFQETGELFF.